One sample yielded the 3 T cell receptor beta chains listed below, sequenced in a study of regulatory T cells in long-lasting Graves disease. The time point denotes: newly diagnosed GD, antithyroid drugs for less than 3 months. Following extraction of RNA from PBMCs, that RNA was used to make the TCR library. The TCR beta library used iRepertoire HTBI primers with Arm-PCR amplification of CDR3. TCRdb itself ran the multiplex PCR reads through MiXCR, one entry per CDR3 protein. The sample lists about 520,000 distinct CDR3 sequences, around 12% occurring once. These sequences were also reported in another study, on T cells in Graves' hyperthyroidism and ophthalmopathy.

The sequenced sample was peripheral blood mononuclear cells (PBMCs), obtained at new diagnosis, from a patient treated with antithyroid drugs. All receptors come from a woman aged 25 to 39 with Graves disease.

This clonotype was observed a handful of times. This chain links TRBV5-1 with TRBJ2-3; 8 nucleotides agree with TRBD2. Losses at the gene ends were 0 bases for V and 6 bases for J; bases not matched to a gene: 6. Germline-derived CDR1 and CDR2 are SGHRS and YFSETQ. The CDR3 is 15 residues long. The CDR3 reads CASSLGAGGRDTQYF. For the CDR3, the DNA is TGCGCCAGCAGCTTGGGGGCGGGAGGACGTGATACGCAGTATTTT.

This clonotype was counted a few times. J is TRBJ2-3 and V is TRBV10-2; 12 positions match TRBD2. Germline lookup yields CDR1 WSHSY and CDR2 SAAADI. Trimming removed 0 bases from V and 5 bases from J; junction bases left unmatched: 9. The CDR3 has 18 residues. The CDR3 here is CASSESWLAGGPRDTQYF. The CDR3 nucleotides are TGCGCCAGCAGTGAGTCGTGGCTAGCGGGAGGGCCGAGAGATACGCAGTATTTT.

The table lists this clonotype with many counts. One junction end does not reproduce the germline sequence, and a read error may be involved. The chain is built from TRBV7-2 and TRBJ2-7; 8 positions match TRBD1. The CDR3 length is 13 residues. The V gene's germline CDR1 is SGHTA and CDR2 FQGNSA. The CDR3 loop is CASRMGQVHFQDF. CDR3 DNA sequence: TGTGCCAGCAGGATGGGACAGGTCCATTTCCAGGACTTC. The complete variable domain, with remaining parts taken from reference TRBV7-2 and TRBJ2-7, reads GAGVSQSPSNKVTEKGKDVELRCDPISGHTALYWYRQSLGQGLEFLIYFQGNSAPDKSGLPSDRFSAERTGGSVSTLTIQRTQQEDSAVYLCASRMGQVHFQDFGPGTRLTVT.